This T cell receptor beta chain was found in a study of tumor-infiltrating lymphocytes in oesophageal squamous cell carcinoma (dated by TCRdb to 2016 to 2018). Library generation was performed with PCR. Sequencing used an Illumina HiSeq 2000. TCRdb reprocessing: public reads trimmed at Q25 with fastp, clones called with MiXCR, in-frame beta chains kept. Entries are consolidated by CDR3 protein sequence, retaining the most common genes and DNA. Present in this sample are around 23,000 distinct CDR3 sequences, around two fifths of which were seen just once. The ten biggest clones cover roughly 37% of the sample. Germline trimming: 4 bases from V, 4 bases from J; junction bases outside gene matches: 6. The CDR3 contains 15 residues, cysteine and phenylalanine counted. The read is trimmed to its CDR3 DNA, 45 bases read in frame from base 1. CDR1 and CDR2, per the germline V gene, are MDHEN and SYDVKM. In its sample, this clonotype was seen many times. Its antigen remains unidentified. One base away there is no much larger clone; base qualities are not given.

The sequenced sample was esophageal tumor tissue. The receptor was derived from a male donor with esophageal squamous cell carcinoma. The chain is made from TRBV28 and TRBJ1-2, with 10 central nucleotides matching TRBD1. DNA sequence: TGTGCCAGCAGTTCGGGGACAGGGGCGGGCTATGGCTACACCTTC. It encodes CASSSGTGAGYGYTF.